The 20 T cell receptor beta chains reported below all come from one sample, sequenced in a study of technical replicates of blood from a few donors. Some clones are missing from TCRdb's copy, which holds only in-frame ones; the method was immunoSEQ multiplex PCR. The data hold 90,000 to 100,000 clones, with under 97% observed a single time. Sequencing input: T cells isolated from PBMCs. These receptors were obtained from a human donor in good health.

This clone appeared once. V gene TRBV7-3 combines with J gene TRBJ2-5, with 8 bases lining up with TRBD1. Losses at the gene ends were 2 bases for V and 1 base for J; bases not matched to a gene: 3. The CDR3 runs 15 residues. The germline CDR1 and CDR2 sequences are SGHTA and FQGTGA. CDR3 bases: TGTGCCAGCAGCTTATCTGGGACAGGCCAAGAGACCCAGTACTTC. Its protein product is CASSLSGTGQETQYF.

The rearrangement links TRBV5-4 to TRBJ2-5, with 8 nucleotides matching TRBD2. The CDR3 loop spans 15 amino acids. With V trimmed by 4 bases and J by 2 bases, 7 bases remained unmatched. Germline CDR1 is SGHNT and CDR2 is YYREEE (reference sequence). This CDR3 reads CASSRGGLDQETQYF. The CDR3 DNA is TGTGCCAGCAGCCGGGGGGGACTAGATCAAGAGACCCAGTACTTC.

V and J are TRBV7-8 and TRBJ1-5; D call uncertain. The CDR3 loop spans 15 amino acids. The ends were cut back, 2 bases at V and 2 bases at J, with 10 bases in the middle. Per the germline V gene, CDR1 is SGHVS and CDR2 is FQNEAQ. The CDR3 region is CASSLYRFRNQPQHF. CDR3 in DNA: TGTGCCAGCAGCTTATATCGGTTTCGCAATCAGCCCCAGCATTTT.

This chain links TRBV6-1 with TRBJ1-1; the match to TRBD1 covers 7 bases. V was clipped by 10 bases and J by 0 bases; unmatched bases: 5. From germline, CDR1 is MNHNS and CDR2 SASEGT. This CDR3 comprises 13 residues. For the CDR3, the DNA is TGTGCCATCCATACAGGGGTGAACACTGAAGCTTTCTTT. It is translated as CAIHTGVNTEAFF.

The rearrangement links TRBV19 to TRBJ2-7; 10 bases fit TRBD1. The trim removed 0 bases at V and 2 bases at J, leaving 1 base unmatched. CDR3 length: 15 amino acids. The V gene's germline CDR1 is LNHDA and CDR2 SQIVND (reference sequence). CDR3 DNA sequence: TGTGCCAGTAGTATAGACGGACAGGGGGCCTACGAGCAGTACTTC. The encoded protein is CASSIDGQGAYEQYF.

The chain has TRBV7-9 and TRBJ2-7; 8 bases align to TRBD2. The germline CDR1 and CDR2 sequences are SEHNR and FQNEAQ (reference sequence). V lost 5 bases, J lost 2 bases, and 8 bases stayed unmatched. CDR3 length equals 15 residues. The CDR3 DNA reads TGTGCCAGCAGCCTGGGGGGAGCGGGAGCCTACGAGCAGTACTTC. It codes for CASSLGGAGAYEQYF.

CDR3 in DNA: TGTGCCAGCTCACCACCATATAGCGGTGTCGAGCAGTACTTC. Translating it yields CASSPPYSGVEQYF. The chain joins TRBV18 to TRBJ2-7, with a tentative D call TRBD2 (6 bases). This CDR3 contains 14 residues. V lost 0 bases and J 6 bases, leaving 12 bases between the germline ends. Germline CDR1 is KGHSH and CDR2 is LQKENI.

The chain is built from TRBV11-3 and TRBJ2-7; 7 bases are shared with TRBD1. The CDR3 covers 14 residues. V shed 8 bases and J 4 bases; nucleotides not matched to a gene: 11. Germline CDR1 and CDR2: SGHNT and YENEEA. The CDR3 DNA is TGTGCCAGCCACCCCGTCGGACAGGAGTACGAGCAGTACTTC. Translation: CASHPVGQEYEQYF.

This chain connects TRBV9 to TRBJ2-1; 8 bases are a match to TRBD2. Germline loops: CDR1 SGDLS, CDR2 YYNGEE. This CDR3 spans 14 amino acids. The V gene end was trimmed by 3 bases and the J gene end by 4 bases; junction bases not matched to a gene: 3. The CDR3 reads CASSAGGGYNEQFF. The CDR3 nucleotides read TGTGCCAGCAGCGCGGGAGGGGGTTACAATGAGCAGTTCTTC.

This clone was recorded a few times. The rearrangement links TRBV30 to TRBJ1-1, with 10 nucleotides matching TRBD1. V trimming: 2 bases; J trimming: 8 bases; junction bases outside the gene matches: 5. The germline V gene encodes CDR1 GTSNPN and CDR2 SVGIG (reference sequence). The CDR3 loop spans 13 amino acids. CDR3 sequence: CAWSRTGGTEAFF. In nucleotides, the CDR3 is TGTGCCTGGAGTCGGACAGGGGGAACCGAAGCTTTCTTT.

CDR3 protein: CASSFDSDYEQYF. DNA of the CDR3: TGTGCCAGCAGTTTTGACAGCGACTACGAGCAGTACTTC. The chain links TRBV28 to TRBJ2-7, with D perhaps matching TRBD1 (5 bases). The length of the CDR3 is 13 residues. V dropped 3 bases and J dropped 3 bases, with 9 bases sitting between them. Germline-derived CDR1 and CDR2 are MDHEN and SYDVKM.

The chain joins TRBV7-6 to TRBJ2-7; D gene uncertain. V was trimmed by 3 bases and J by 4 bases, leaving 13 bases between them. The CDR3 has 14 amino acids. Germline V gene lookup returns CDR1 SGHVS and CDR2 FNYEAQ. CDR3 region: CASSFPSSPYEQYF. The CDR3 bases are TGTGCCAGCAGCTTCCCTTCTAGTCCTTACGAGCAGTACTTC.

The chain combines TRBV19 with TRBJ1-1; TRBD1 might be the D (5 bases). Germline V lookup: CDR1 LNHDA, CDR2 SQIVND (reference sequence). The ends were cut back, 4 bases at V and 1 base at J, with 13 bases in the middle. The CDR3 sequence is 15 residues long. Here the CDR3 reads CASSTSATGNTEAFF. Here the CDR3 DNA reads TGTGCCAGTAGTACCAGCGCCACAGGGAACACTGAAGCTTTCTTT.

J is TRBJ2-5 and V is TRBV28, with D perhaps matching TRBD1 (5 bases). The CDR3 is made up of 17 amino acids. Trimming left V 5 bases short and J 7 bases short, with 26 bases between. CDR1 and CDR2 from the germline V gene are MDHEN and SYDVKM. The CDR3 DNA follows: TGTGCCAGCAGTCCCTCCCTTCCACAGGCTCCCGTCGGGACCCAGTACTTC. This encodes CASSPSLPQAPVGTQYF.

The J gene is TRBJ2-7, the V gene TRBV20-1; D remains unclear. From germline, CDR1 is DFQATT and CDR2 SNEGSKA (reference sequence). The CDR3 loop spans 11 amino acids. The V gene lost 6 bases and the J gene lost 6 bases, with 12 bases spanning the gap. CDR3 in DNA: TGCAGTGCCCGATTAGTCACCGAGCAGTACTTC. Translating gives CSARLVTEQYF.

This chain connects TRBV4-1 to TRBJ1-1; no clear D. Looked up from germline, CDR1 is MGHRA and CDR2 is YSYEKL. V was shortened by 2 bases and J by 9 bases, with 22 bases between the two germline ends. This CDR3 spans 16 amino acids. The CDR3 DNA is TGCGCCAGCAGCCAAATCCCGTCCGGTCAAAAATCTAAAGCTTTCTTT. Amino acids: CASSQIPSGQKSKAFF.

This chain joins TRBV2 and TRBJ2-7; D is possibly TRBD1 (6 bases). V shed 0 bases and J shed 4 bases, with 16 bases lying between them. Per germline, CDR1 SNHLY and CDR2 FYNNEI. The CDR3 length is 16 residues. CDR3 loop: CASSEASRGHAYEQYF. The CDR3, as DNA: TGTGCCAGCAGTGAAGCTAGCCGGGGACACGCGTACGAGCAGTACTTC.

This sequence joins TRBV7-9 and TRBJ2-1, with 7 bases lining up with TRBD2. CDR1 SEHNR and CDR2 FQNEAQ come from the germline V gene (reference sequence). The CDR3 is 15 residues long. With 8 bases clipped from V and 2 bases from J, the junction kept 9 bases outside the gene matches. CDR3 protein: CASQSRREPYNEQFF. CDR3 DNA sequence: TGTGCCAGCCAATCCAGGCGGGAGCCCTACAATGAGCAGTTCTTC.

The chain has TRBV9 and TRBJ2-1, with 9 bases matching TRBD2. This CDR3 has 15 amino acids. Germline V lookup: CDR1 SGDLS, CDR2 YYNGEE. J gave up 9 bases and V 1 base, and 8 bases lay outside the gene matches. The CDR3 sequence is CASSVYAAGGSEQFF. DNA for the CDR3: TGTGCCAGCAGCGTATATGCAGCGGGGGGCAGTGAGCAGTTCTTC.

V and J are TRBV2 and TRBJ2-5, with D possibly being TRBD1 (5 bases). The V end was cut by 6 bases, the J end by 5 bases, with 19 bases between. CDR3 length: 15 residues. CDR1 is SNHLY and CDR2 is FYNNEI in the germline V gene. CDR3 coding DNA: TGTGCCAGCAGCGTTTCAGGGAACGGCTTGGAGACCCAGTACTTC. It encodes CASSVSGNGLETQYF.